This T cell receptor (beta chain) appears in the sequencing data of a study of blood T cell repertoires in COVID-19. Study details: Samples came from the United States, Italy and Spain, spanning acute and convalescent COVID-19. Sources were T cells, B-cell-depleted T cells, or PBMCs; the material itself was cDNA or gDNA.

In the authors' methods: Reference gene primer amplification gave estimated nucleated cell counts. This table comes from immunoSEQ multiplex PCR, and its TCRdb copy is limited to in-frame clones, with some not included. The V and J calls and the clone size are those of that table, but D and trimming were determined from the DNA. The data contain 150,000 to 160,000 clones, about 86% of them singletons. This clonotype was sampled from a woman in her sixties with acute or convalescent COVID-19. Sequencing was carried out using peripheral blood.

CDR3 sequence (DNA): TGCGCCAGCAAGGGGACAAACTCCTACAATGAGCAGTTCTTC. It encodes CASKGTNSYNEQFF. The rearrangement uses TRBV4-1 and TRBJ2-1, with D maybe TRBD1 (6 bases). Germline CDR1 is MGHRA and CDR2 is YSYEKL. V dropped 7 bases and J dropped 0 bases, with 10 bases sitting between them. The CDR3 covers 14 residues.